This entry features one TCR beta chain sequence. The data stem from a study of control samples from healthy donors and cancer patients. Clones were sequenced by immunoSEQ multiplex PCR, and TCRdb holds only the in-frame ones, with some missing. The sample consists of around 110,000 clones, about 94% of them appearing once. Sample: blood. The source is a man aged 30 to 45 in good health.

CDR3 region: CASSSIGHTQYF. The CDR3 bases are TGTGCCAGCAGCTCCATTGGACATACGCAGTATTTT. V usage is TRBV7-3 and J usage is TRBJ2-3, with D unresolved. Germline V gives CDR1 SGHTA, CDR2 FQGTGA. The CDR3 sequence is 12 residues long. V lost 4 bases and J lost 7, with 9 bases in between.